This T cell receptor beta chain was sequenced during a study of shared clonotypes between healthy human individuals. Study-wide results and caveats: Between several donors, naive CD4 clonotypes were shared at a level of approximately 5%.

As for this clone: Its antigen remains unidentified.

In germline, CDR1 is SGHRS, CDR2 YFSETQ. Trimming took off 0 bases at V and 1 base at J, with 7 bases between the two ends. This CDR3 is 14 amino acids long. Only in-frame clones appear in the TCRdb table, and some are missing; sequencing was by immunoSEQ multiplex PCR. This table holds around 1.1 million clones, around three quarters found once. This clonotype was sampled from a man aged 18 to 29 in good health. Some clones in this sample may be carry-over from other donors' samples. The sequenced sample was memory CD4+ T cells from PBMCs. Documented subset: CD45RA-negative fraction. The chain carries TRBV5-1 and TRBJ1-2; D gene unclear. As DNA, the CDR3 is TGCGCCAGCAGCTTGGTCCCCAGTAACTATGGCTACACCTTC. Translating gives CASSLVPSNYGYTF.